This T cell receptor (beta chain) was obtained from a study of shared clonotypes between healthy human individuals. The test was conducted at deep level. In the original analysis: Filtering of immunoSEQ junctional sequences could not match full-length read filtering. This table comes from immunoSEQ multiplex PCR, and its TCRdb copy is limited to in-frame clones, with some not included. D and trimming come from the DNA, and the V and J calls and clone size come from that table. This sample has about 79,000 clones, with about 64% found just once. Study results and limitations: Some clonotypes were shared by all four sorted-subset donors, while others were not shared. The non-shared ones had lower generation probabilities than the shared ones.

As for this clone: Its antigen is not known.

The V segment lost 5 bases and the J segment 1 base; nucleotides outside the gene matches: 16. Germline V gives CDR1 MDHEN, CDR2 SYDVKM. This CDR3 region has 20 residues. CD8 memory was a combination of CD45RO+ cells and CCR7-negative CD45RA+ TemRA cells. The J gene is TRBJ2-6, the V gene TRBV28; TRBD1 matches at 8 bases. This TCR derives from a man between 25 and 39 years old in good health. Sample: memory CD8+ T cells sorted from blood. The subset is: CD45RO+ cells pooled with CCR7-negative TemRA cells. The CDR3 spells CASSTLLVGTGTSGANVLTF. CDR3 bases: TGTGCCAGCAGTACCCTCCTTGTAGGGACAGGTACTTCTGGGGCCAACGTCCTGACTTTC.